The clone carrying this T cell receptor (beta chain) was seen a few times. This record belongs to a study of blood T cells in healthy people across ages. The second PCR ran roughly 7 to 11 cycles with a sample-barcoded 5' primer and J-beta primers. TCRdb processed the 5' RACE reads anew with MiXCR; each CDR3 protein has one entry. The table shows around 1,500,000 distinct CDR3 sequences, with roughly 30% occurring only once. Sequenced input: blood. The TCR sequence derives from a woman in her twenties or thirties in good health.

In nucleotides, the CDR3 is TGTGCCACCAGTGATCACAGGGGGTACAATGAGCAGTTCTTC. It encodes CATSDHRGYNEQFF. V gene TRBV24-1 combines with J gene TRBJ2-1, with TRBD1 matching 8 bases. Germline loops: CDR1 KGHDR, CDR2 SFDVKD. V shed 3 bases, J shed 4 bases, and the junction held 1 base outside the gene matches. The CDR3 is 14 residues long.